The 23 T cell receptor beta chains presented below share a single source sample, sequenced in a study of cytomegalovirus exposure and HLA in healthy donors. In the PCR, 60 Vbeta and 13 Jbeta primers were used. TCRdb's table, derived via immunoSEQ multiplex PCR, lists solely in-frame clones and lacks some. Of 150,000 to 200,000 clones listed, approximately 73% are singletons. The sequencing input was PBMCs. These receptors were obtained from a man aged 25 to 40 in good health and CMV-seropositive.

This chain uses TRBV4-1 with TRBJ2-7; no definite D call. Between the trimmed V and J ends, which lost 3 bases and 7 bases, there was a span of 7 bases. The CDR3 has 11 residues. Germline values: CDR1 MGHRA, CDR2 YSYEKL. The DNA for the CDR3 is TGCGCCAGCAGCCAGTACGGGGAGCAGTACTTC. Its protein is CASSQYGEQYF.

The chain couples TRBV9 to TRBJ2-1, with 7 nucleotides matching TRBD2. CDR1 is SGDLS, CDR2 YYNGEE, per germline. The V and J ends lost 3 bases and 2 bases, in that order; junction bases with no gene match: 11. The length of the CDR3 is 17 residues. CDR3 DNA sequence: TGTGCCAGCAGCGCGCGTACCCAGCGGGACCCCTACAATGAGCAGTTCTTC. Protein sequence: CASSARTQRDPYNEQFF.

This clone was detected once. The J gene is TRBJ2-1, the V gene TRBV7-8; 12 bases fit TRBD2. This CDR3 is built from 15 residues. Germline V gives CDR1 SGHVS, CDR2 FQNEAQ. V was clipped by 2 bases and J by 8 bases; unmatched bases: 4. The CDR3 DNA reads as TGTGCCAGCAGCTTATGGCTAGCGGGAGGGTATGAGCAGTTCTTC. Its translation is CASSLWLAGGYEQFF.

The chain links TRBV28 to TRBJ2-3; a weak D match, TRBD1 (6 bases). CDR3 length equals 14 residues. In germline, CDR1 is MDHEN, CDR2 SYDVKM. Deletions cut 7 bases from V and 1 base from J, with 12 bases between. The CDR3, as DNA: TGTGCCAGCATGACAGGAACAGGCACAGATACGCAGTATTTT. It yields the protein CASMTGTGTDTQYF.

The genes are TRBV6-1 and TRBJ1-2, with 9 positions matching TRBD1. Unmatched junction bases numbered 19, after V lost 3 bases and J lost 8 bases. The CDR3 loop spans 18 amino acids. CDR1 is MNHNS and CDR2 is SASEGT in the germline V gene. The CDR3 loop reads CASSDIPRPGQGKTGYTF. CDR3 DNA sequence: TGTGCCAGCAGTGATATTCCGCGACCGGGACAGGGAAAAACAGGCTACACCTTC.

This clone appeared once. This chain links TRBV7-6 with TRBJ2-7; 7 bases map to TRBD2. The V segment lost 5 bases and the J segment 2 bases; nucleotides outside the gene matches: 12. This CDR3 spans 16 amino acids. Germline CDR1 and CDR2: SGHVS and FNYEAQ. CDR3 region: CASSLLGPSGPYEQYF. DNA of the CDR3: TGTGCCAGCAGCCTCCTGGGGCCTAGCGGTCCCTACGAGCAGTACTTC. The whole variable domain, filled in from reference TRBV7-6 and TRBJ2-7, reads GAGVSQSPRYKVTKRGQDVALRCDPISGHVSLYWYRQALGQGPEFLTYFNYEAQQDKSGLPNDRFSAERPEGSISTLTIQRTEQRDSAMYRCASSLLGPSGPYEQYFGPGTRLTVT.

The rearrangement links TRBV4-1 to TRBJ2-3; tentative D call: TRBD2 (6 bases). Germline V lookup: CDR1 MGHRA, CDR2 YSYEKL. V was clipped by 4 bases and J by 0 bases, with 11 bases between them. This CDR3 region has 15 residues. DNA for the CDR3: TGCGCCAGCAGCCCAGCGGGCCTTAGCACAGATACGCAGTATTTT. Amino acid sequence: CASSPAGLSTDTQYF.

The chain combines TRBV7-9 with TRBJ2-4; TRBD1 is a possible D gene (5 bases). Germline V CDR1 and CDR2: SEHNR, FQNEAQ (reference sequence). Trimming shortened V by 1 base and J by 9 bases, and 13 bases separated the two germline ends. The CDR3 has 14 residues. The chain's CDR3 is CASSLDGRVSIQYF. The DNA for the CDR3 is TGTGCCAGCAGCTTAGATGGCAGGGTCTCCATTCAGTACTTC.

The chain has TRBV7-9 and TRBJ1-4, with D unresolved. Germline lookup yields CDR1 SEHNR and CDR2 FQNEAQ (reference sequence). The CDR3 covers 15 residues. The germline V and J ends were trimmed by 4 bases and 2 bases, with 11 bases remaining between them. The CDR3 loop is CASSSSGLTNEKLFF. DNA of the CDR3: TGTGCCAGCAGCTCCAGCGGGTTGACTAATGAAAAACTGTTTTTT.

Points on this clone: Other DNA sequences in the same sample also yield this CDR3. The CDR3 sequence: CASSAQGLGNQPQHF. As DNA, the CDR3 is TGTGCCAGCAGTGCTCAGGGGCTCGGCAATCAGCCCCAGCATTTT. The V gene is TRBV2, the J gene TRBJ1-5; D possibly corresponds to TRBD1 (6 bases). In germline, CDR1 is SNHLY, CDR2 FYNNEI. Deletions cut 4 bases from V and 2 bases from J, with 12 bases between. This CDR3 is built from 15 residues. Complete variable domain (other parts from reference TRBV2 and TRBJ1-5): EPEVTQTPSHQVTQMGQEVILRCVPISNHLYFYWYRQILGQKVEFLVSFYNNEISEKSEIFDDQFSVERPDGSNFTLKIRSTKLEDSAMYFCASSAQGLGNQPQHFGDGTRLSIL.

The genes are TRBV6-1 and TRBJ2-3; no clear D. The CDR3 spans 14 residues. Germline CDR1 and CDR2: MNHNS and SASEGT. With 10 bases removed from V and 4 bases from J, the gap between germline ends came to 18 bases. The CDR3 loop is CAISSVVLADTQYF. As DNA, the CDR3 is TGTGCCATATCCTCGGTGGTCCTTGCAGATACGCAGTATTTT.

This chain uses TRBV5-1 with TRBJ2-3, with 12 bases matching TRBD1. Germline assignment: CDR1 SGHRS and CDR2 YFSETQ. Trimming removed 4 bases from V and 4 bases from J; junction bases left unmatched: 7. The CDR3 runs 16 residues. The CDR3 DNA reads as TGCGCCAGCAGCAAGGGACAGGGGGCAGGCGCAGATACGCAGTATTTT. Protein product: CASSKGQGAGADTQYF.

This clone occurred once. This chain connects TRBV13 to TRBJ1-3; D is possibly TRBD1 (5 bases). The CDR3 has 16 residues. V was pared by 3 bases and J by 1 base, with 13 bases between. Germline assignment: CDR1 PRHDT and CDR2 FYEKMQ (reference sequence). The CDR3 nucleotides are TGTGCCAGCAGCTTCAAGTGGGGGGATTCTGGAAACACCATATATTTT. It encodes CASSFKWGDSGNTIYF.

The sample holds a few counts of this clone. The chain combines TRBV6-6 with TRBJ2-3; 7 positions match TRBD2. V lost 2 bases and J lost 4; bases outside the gene matches: 6. Germline CDR1 reads MNHNY; CDR2 reads SVGAGI (reference sequence). The CDR3 is made up of 15 amino acids. The CDR3, as DNA: TGTGCCAGCAGTTACCGGGACTATGAATCAGATACGCAGTATTTT. It specifies CASSYRDYESDTQYF.

The rearrangement links TRBV7-2 to TRBJ2-1, with a weak D call TRBD1 (7 bases). Per the germline V gene, CDR1 is SGHTA and CDR2 is FQGNSA. This CDR3 has 18 residues. Trimming cost V 4 bases and J 0 bases, with 19 bases left between them. As DNA, the CDR3 is TGTGCCAGCAGCTCGCGCGGGACAGAGAGAAACTCCTACAATGAGCAGTTCTTC. This translates into CASSSRGTERNSYNEQFF.

The chain joins TRBV2 to TRBJ2-5; 10 positions match TRBD2. CDR3 size: 15 residues. The germline V gene encodes CDR1 SNHLY and CDR2 FYNNEI. With V trimmed by 6 bases and J by 2 bases, 6 bases remained unmatched. CDR3 residues: CASRGPSGSQETQYF. The CDR3 nucleotides are TGTGCCAGCAGGGGTCCTAGCGGGAGTCAAGAGACCCAGTACTTC. Drawing the rest from reference TRBV2 and TRBJ2-5, the complete variable domain is EPEVTQTPSHQVTQMGQEVILRCVPISNHLYFYWYRQILGQKVEFLVSFYNNEISEKSEIFDDQFSVERPDGSNFTLKIRSTKLEDSAMYFCASRGPSGSQETQYFGPGTRLLVL.

The chain has TRBV30 and TRBJ2-7; 7 bases match TRBD2. CDR1 and CDR2 (germline): GTSNPN, SVGIG (reference sequence). CDR3 length: 13 residues. V lost 3 bases, J lost 6 bases, and 8 bases stayed unmatched. CDR3 loop: CAWRGRGGFEQYF. Here the CDR3 DNA reads TGTGCCTGGAGGGGGAGGGGAGGGTTCGAGCAGTACTTC.

The rearrangement joins TRBV11-2 to TRBJ1-2, with D unclear. CDR3 length: 15 amino acids. Germline loops: CDR1 SGHAT, CDR2 FQNNGV. The V gene lost 0 bases and the J gene lost 2 bases, with 10 bases spanning the gap. In nucleotides, the CDR3 is TGTGCCAGCAGCTTAGACCGCACAGCCAACTATGGCTACACCTTC. Translating gives CASSLDRTANYGYTF.

Regarding this clone: Mismatch with germline at one junction end may stem from a read error. The chain recombines TRBV6-5 with TRBJ1-2; D ambiguous. The germline V gene encodes CDR1 MNHEY and CDR2 SVGAGI. This CDR3 has 15 residues. The CDR3 nucleotides read TGTGCCAGCGGTTACTTCCTCGGGAGTCGGTGGTTGCACACCTTC. As protein: CASGYFLGSRWLHTF.

The chain uses TRBV10-1 and TRBJ2-3, with 9 bases that match TRBD2. The V segment lost 6 bases and the J segment 0 bases; nucleotides outside the gene matches: 4. The CDR3 loop spans 15 amino acids. Germline lookup yields CDR1 WNHNN and CDR2 SYGVQD (reference sequence). CDR3 amino acids: CASSQTSGSTDTQYF. CDR3 DNA: TGCGCCAGCAGCCAGACTAGCGGTAGCACAGATACGCAGTATTTT.

The chain has TRBV18 and TRBJ2-7; weak D call: TRBD2 (6 bases). CDR3 size: 12 residues. The germline V and J ends were trimmed by 5 bases and 3 bases, with 8 bases remaining between them. The germline V gene encodes CDR1 KGHSH and CDR2 LQKENI. The chain's CDR3 is CASSSTSYEQYF. The DNA of the CDR3 is TGTGCCAGCTCATCGACTAGCTACGAGCAGTACTTC.

The V and J genes are TRBV6-6 and TRBJ1-1; D not certain. The CDR3 runs to 14 residues. Germline V gene data show CDR1 as MNHNY and CDR2 as SVGAGI (reference sequence). V lost 0 bases and J 4 bases, leaving 9 bases between the germline ends. DNA for the CDR3: TGTGCCAGCAGTTACTCGGGCACAATCACTGAAGCTTTCTTT. This encodes CASSYSGTITEAFF.

The chain recombines TRBV21-1 with TRBJ1-5; the table calls TRBD1, which could not be checked here. TRBV21-1 is shown as a pseudogene. The CDR3 has 13 residues. CDR3 region: CASSPWLVQPQHF. CDR3 in DNA: TGTGCCAGCAGCCCCTGGCTCGTCCAGCCCCAGCATTTT.